This T cell receptor beta chain was identified in a study of CD8+CD57+ T cells in acquired aplastic anemia. Across the study: DNA per sorted CD4+ or CD8+ sample ranged about 0.2 to 30 ug, averaging approximately 3.1 ug. On average, healthy donors gave 10 million to 14 million reads for CD4+ cells.

Genomic DNA acted as the template from which TCR beta VDJ combination and CDR3 sequence profiling were carried out. From the reads, TCRdb called clonotypes with MiXCR, one entry per CDR3 protein. The sample contains around 170,000 distinct CDR3 sequences, 55% to 75% of which appear only once. The CDR3 runs 13 residues. Per germline, CDR1 ENHRY and CDR2 SYGVKD. The ends were cut back, 6 bases at V and 3 bases at J, with 11 bases in the middle. The study's findings and limits: The number of CD8+ CDR3 sequences shared by patients and controls was roughly 30. Patients did not significantly differ from controls in CD8+ Simpson's diversity.

In the case of this clonotype: The antigen remains undetermined.

The gene calls are TRBV10-3 and TRBJ1-2, with a possible D match to TRBD1 (5 bases). Sequencing was carried out using sorted CD4+, CD8+, or CD8+CD57+ T cells (not recorded which) from PBMCs. The receptor was isolated from a human donor in good health. Here the CDR3 DNA reads TGTGCCATCAGAATAGACAGCGACTATGGCTACACCTTC. Residues: CAIRIDSDYGYTF.